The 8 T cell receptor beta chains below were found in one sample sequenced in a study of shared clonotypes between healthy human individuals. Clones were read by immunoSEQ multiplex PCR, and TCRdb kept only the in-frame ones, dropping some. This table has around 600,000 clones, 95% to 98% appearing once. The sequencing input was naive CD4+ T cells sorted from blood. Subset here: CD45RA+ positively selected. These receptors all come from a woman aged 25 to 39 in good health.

The CDR3 nucleotides read TGTGCCCGCACTACCGGGACTAGCGGGAGTTGGGGATATGAGCAGTTCTTC. Translating gives CARTTGTSGSWGYEQFF. The V and J genes are TRBV30 and TRBJ2-1; TRBD2 agrees at 14 bases. Germline CDR1 is GTSNPN and CDR2 is SVGIG (reference sequence). The CDR3 sequence is 17 residues long. Trimming cost V 8 bases and J 8 bases; bases outside gene matches: 17.

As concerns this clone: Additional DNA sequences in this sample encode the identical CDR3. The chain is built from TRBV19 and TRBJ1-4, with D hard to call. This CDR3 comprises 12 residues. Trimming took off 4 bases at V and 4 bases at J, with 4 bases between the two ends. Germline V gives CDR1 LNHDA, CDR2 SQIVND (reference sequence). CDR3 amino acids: CASSKRNEKLFF. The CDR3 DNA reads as TGTGCCAGTAGTAAGCGTAATGAAAAACTGTTTTTT. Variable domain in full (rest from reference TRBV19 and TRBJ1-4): DGGITQSPKYLFRKEGQNVTLSCEQNLNHDAMYWYRQDPGQGLRLIYYSQIVNDFQKGDIAEGYSVSREKKESFPLTVTSAQKNPTAFYLCASSKRNEKLFFGSGTQLSVL.

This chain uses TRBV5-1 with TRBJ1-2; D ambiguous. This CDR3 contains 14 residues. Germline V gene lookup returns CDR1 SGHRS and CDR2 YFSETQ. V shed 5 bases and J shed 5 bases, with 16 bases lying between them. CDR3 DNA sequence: TGCGCCAGCAGGAAGACCTCATCGTTATATGGCTACACCTTC. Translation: CASRKTSSLYGYTF.

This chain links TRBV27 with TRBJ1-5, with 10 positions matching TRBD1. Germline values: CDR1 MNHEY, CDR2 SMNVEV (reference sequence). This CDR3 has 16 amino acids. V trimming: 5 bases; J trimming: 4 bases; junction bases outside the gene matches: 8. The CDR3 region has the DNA TGTGCCAGCAGTCCCCAGGACAGGGGGAGAAATCAGCCCCAGCATTTT. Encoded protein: CASSPQDRGRNQPQHF.

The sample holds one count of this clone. The CDR3 sequence: CASSFGGSEETQYF. CDR3 sequence (DNA): TGCGCCAGCAGCTTTGGTGGGAGTGAGGAGACCCAGTACTTC. The chain joins TRBV5-1 to TRBJ2-5; TRBD2 is a possible D gene (5 bases). This CDR3 is 14 amino acids long. Trimming took 2 bases from V and 5 from J, leaving 13 bases between them. The germline gives CDR1 SGHRS, CDR2 YFSETQ.

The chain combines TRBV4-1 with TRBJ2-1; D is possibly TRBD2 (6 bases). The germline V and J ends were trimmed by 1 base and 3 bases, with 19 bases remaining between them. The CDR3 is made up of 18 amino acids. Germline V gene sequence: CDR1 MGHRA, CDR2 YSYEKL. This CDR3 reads CASSQAWSWASDYNEQFF. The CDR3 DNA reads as TGCGCCAGCAGCCAAGCCTGGTCATGGGCTAGCGACTACAATGAGCAGTTCTTC.

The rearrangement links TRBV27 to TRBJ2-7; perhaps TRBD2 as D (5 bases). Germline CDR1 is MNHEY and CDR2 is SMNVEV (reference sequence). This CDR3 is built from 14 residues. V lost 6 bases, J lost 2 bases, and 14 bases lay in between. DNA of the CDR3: TGTGCCAGCAGGGACTTAAGTTCCCCCTACGAGCAGTACTTC. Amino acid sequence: CASRDLSSPYEQYF.

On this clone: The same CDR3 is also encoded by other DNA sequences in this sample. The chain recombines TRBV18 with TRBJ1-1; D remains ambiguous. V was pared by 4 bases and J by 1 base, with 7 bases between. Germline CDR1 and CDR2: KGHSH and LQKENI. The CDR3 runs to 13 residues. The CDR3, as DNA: TGTGCCAGCTCACTTACGGAGAACACTGAAGCTTTCTTT. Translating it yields CASSLTENTEAFF.